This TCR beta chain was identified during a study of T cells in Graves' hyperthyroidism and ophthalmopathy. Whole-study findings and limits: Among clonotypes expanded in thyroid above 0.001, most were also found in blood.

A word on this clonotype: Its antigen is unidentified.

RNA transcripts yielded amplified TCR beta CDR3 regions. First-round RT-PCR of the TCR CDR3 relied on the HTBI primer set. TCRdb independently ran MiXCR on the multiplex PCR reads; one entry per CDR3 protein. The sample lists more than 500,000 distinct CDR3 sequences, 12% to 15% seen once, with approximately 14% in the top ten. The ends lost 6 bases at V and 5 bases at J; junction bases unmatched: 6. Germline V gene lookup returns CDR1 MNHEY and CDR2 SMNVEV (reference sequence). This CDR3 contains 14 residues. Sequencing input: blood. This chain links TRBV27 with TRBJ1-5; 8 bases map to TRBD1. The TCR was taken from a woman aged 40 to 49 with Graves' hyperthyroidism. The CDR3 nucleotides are TGTGCCAGCAGCGATGCAGGGGGCGATCAGCCCCAGCATTTT. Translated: CASSDAGGDQPQHF.